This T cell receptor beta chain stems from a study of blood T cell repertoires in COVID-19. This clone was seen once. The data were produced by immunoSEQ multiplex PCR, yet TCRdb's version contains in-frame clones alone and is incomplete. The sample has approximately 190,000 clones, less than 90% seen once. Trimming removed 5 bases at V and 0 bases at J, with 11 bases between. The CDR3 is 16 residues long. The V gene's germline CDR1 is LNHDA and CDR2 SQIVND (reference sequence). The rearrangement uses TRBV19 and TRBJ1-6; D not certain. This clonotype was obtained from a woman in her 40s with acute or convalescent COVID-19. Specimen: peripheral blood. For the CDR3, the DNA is TGTGCCAGTAGTCTGCTCGGGAGCTCCTATAATTCACCCCTCCACTTT. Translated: CASSLLGSSYNSPLHF.